The 24 T cell receptor beta chains below all came from one sample that was sequenced in a study of cytomegalovirus exposure and HLA in healthy donors. Researchers ran the PCR with 60 Vbeta and 13 Jbeta primers. Measured with immunoSEQ multiplex PCR; TCRdb has only the in-frame clones, and not every one. The table has 100,000 to 150,000 clones, approximately 72% seen once; the top ten hold approximately 2.9%. Sample: PBMCs. These receptors all come from a human donor in good health.

This clone occurred a few times. This chain joins TRBV6-5 and TRBJ2-5; D is possibly TRBD1 (8 bases). The germline V gene encodes CDR1 MNHEY and CDR2 SVGAGI. Trimming shortened V by 10 bases and J by 1 base, and 16 bases separated the two germline ends. The CDR3 spans 14 residues. This CDR3 is CATVQGGPQETQYF. CDR3 sequence (DNA): TGTGCCACCGTACAGGGGGGGCCCCAAGAGACCCAGTACTTC.

The chain combines TRBV7-2 with TRBJ1-1; TRBD1 is a possible D gene (5 bases). Trimming pared 3 bases from V and 6 bases from J, leaving 11 bases between. CDR3 length: 13 residues. CDR1 SGHTA and CDR2 FQGNSA come from the germline V gene. The DNA for the CDR3 is TGTGCCAGCAGCTTGTCAGGGAAATCTGAAGCTTTCTTT. This encodes CASSLSGKSEAFF.

The chain combines TRBV7-2 with TRBJ2-1; the match to TRBD2 covers 10 bases. The trim removed 0 bases at V and 7 bases at J, leaving 9 bases unmatched. The length of the CDR3 is 17 residues. The germline CDR1 and CDR2 sequences are SGHTA and FQGNSA. The DNA for the CDR3 is TGTGCCAGCAGCTTAGCACCCAGCGGGGGGGCCATGAATGAGCAGTTCTTC. Its translation: CASSLAPSGGAMNEQFF.

The CDR3 here is CGVHSGGVVTEAFF. DNA of the CDR3: TGTGGGGTTCATTCGGGGGGGGTTGTCACTGAAGCTTTCTTT. This chain links TRBV28 with TRBJ1-1; D may be TRBD1 (5 bases). CDR1 is MDHEN and CDR2 is SYDVKM in the germline V gene. The CDR3 covers 14 residues.

In this sample, this clone turned up a few times. J is TRBJ1-2 and V is TRBV13; D is perhaps TRBD1 (6 bases). The ends were cut back, 5 bases at V and 5 bases at J, with 9 bases in the middle. CDR3 length: 12 residues. Germline V gene data show CDR1 as PRHDT and CDR2 as FYEKMQ (reference sequence). The DNA for the CDR3 is TGTGCCAGCAGCCCCGACAGGTATGGCTACACCTTC. It yields the protein CASSPDRYGYTF.

This clone has more than one count but fewer than ten. This chain joins TRBV7-9 and TRBJ1-1; D is uncertain. CDR1 and CDR2 (germline): SEHNR, FQNEAQ (reference sequence). V shed 5 bases and J shed 6 bases, with 13 bases lying between them. CDR3 length equals 13 residues. CDR3 nucleotides: TGTGCCAGCAGCACGTCGGACTGGGCTGAAGCTTTCTTT. This codes for CASSTSDWAEAFF.

V is TRBV28 and J is TRBJ1-6; D gene ambiguous. The germline CDR1 and CDR2 sequences are MDHEN and SYDVKM. This CDR3 region has 13 residues. Between the trimmed V and J ends, which lost 2 bases and 8 bases, there was a span of 7 bases. CDR3 coding DNA: TGTGCCAGCAGTTTAAACTCGGATTCACCCCTCCACTTT. The encoded protein is CASSLNSDSPLHF.

The V and J genes are TRBV28 and TRBJ1-2; D may be TRBD1 (6 bases). Trimming cost V 5 bases and J 4 bases, with 17 bases left between them. The germline gives CDR1 MDHEN, CDR2 SYDVKM. The CDR3 loop spans 15 amino acids. The CDR3, as DNA: TGTGCCAGCAGTCCTACCATACAGGGATCCTATGGCTACACCTTC. Amino acid sequence: CASSPTIQGSYGYTF.

The chain recombines TRBV9 with TRBJ2-5; 7 positions match TRBD1. V gave up 0 bases and J gave up 1 base; unmatched junction bases: 9. CDR1 is SGDLS, CDR2 YYNGEE, per germline. The CDR3 covers 17 residues. The chain's CDR3 is CASSVEGTERAQETQYF. The CDR3 DNA is TGTGCCAGCAGCGTAGAGGGGACAGAGAGGGCCCAAGAGACCCAGTACTTC.

This rearrangement joins TRBV10-3 to TRBJ1-2, with a weak D call TRBD1 (5 bases). CDR3 size: 12 residues. Germline CDR1 is ENHRY and CDR2 is SYGVKD. The V end lost 1 base, the J end lost 7 bases, and 7 bases lay between the germline ends. This chain's CDR3 is CAISEFQGGYTF. Here the CDR3 DNA reads TGTGCCATCAGTGAGTTCCAGGGTGGCTACACCTTC.

This clone appeared a single time. J is TRBJ2-2 and V is TRBV4-2, with TRBD1 identical over 9 bases. Per the germline V gene, CDR1 is LGHNA and CDR2 is YNFKEQ. The trim removed 4 bases at V and 5 bases at J, leaving 11 bases unmatched. The CDR3 loop spans 17 amino acids. DNA of the CDR3: TGTGCCAGCAGCCCTCATGCCGGGACAGGGACGACCGGGGAGCTGTTTTTT. This translates into CASSPHAGTGTTGELFF.

V is TRBV5-6 and J is TRBJ1-1; the match to TRBD1 covers 11 bases. Germline assignment: CDR1 SGHDT and CDR2 YYEEEE. The ends lost 4 bases at V and 6 bases at J; junction bases unmatched: 8. The CDR3 extends over 15 amino acids. CDR3 in amino acids: CASSRTDRGRAEAFF. The CDR3, as DNA: TGTGCCAGCAGCCGCACGGACAGGGGGCGGGCTGAAGCTTTCTTT. Full variable domain (rest looked up from reference TRBV5-6 and TRBJ1-1): DAGVTQSPTHLIKTRGQQVTLRCSPKSGHDTVSWYQQALGQGPQFIFQYYEEEERQRGNFPDRFSGHQFPNYSSELNVNALLLGDSALYLCASSRTDRGRAEAFFGQGTRLTVV.

The V and J genes are TRBV4-3 and TRBJ1-4, with 10 bases identical to TRBD1. The CDR3 consists of 16 residues. V dropped 1 base and J dropped 8; count of bases not matched to a gene: 7. Looked up from germline, CDR1 is LGHNA and CDR2 is YSLEER. CDR3 nucleotides: TGCGCCAGCAGCCAAGCAGGGACAGGGGTTTGGGAAAAACTGTTTTTT. Its protein product is CASSQAGTGVWEKLFF.

The chain has TRBV11-2 and TRBJ1-6; TRBD1 matches 8 bases. Germline-derived CDR1 and CDR2 are SGHAT and FQNNGV. The CDR3 runs to 19 residues. Losses at the gene ends were 4 bases for V and 7 bases for J; bases not matched to a gene: 18. The CDR3 nucleotides read TGTGCCAGCAGCTCACTTAAAACGGACAGGGCTGCGAGGAATTCACCCCTCCACTTT. This translates into CASSSLKTDRAARNSPLHF.

The chain has TRBV18 and TRBJ2-7, with 8 bases that match TRBD2. Trimming cost V 11 bases and J 0 bases; bases outside gene matches: 9. CDR1 is KGHSH and CDR2 is LQKENI in the germline V gene. CDR3 length: 14 amino acids. In DNA form, the CDR3 reads TGTGCCTACTCTTGGCGGGGGGTCTCCTACGAGCAGTACTTC. Translating gives CAYSWRGVSYEQYF.

V gene TRBV27 combines with J gene TRBJ2-7, with 7 bases that match TRBD2. Germline loops: CDR1 MNHEY, CDR2 SMNVEV (reference sequence). The CDR3 sequence is 14 residues long. V was pared by 6 bases and J by 2 bases, with 7 bases of the junction left unmatched. The CDR3, as DNA: TGTGCCAGCAGGCAGTCGGGAGGACCCTACGAGCAGTACTTC. Its protein is CASRQSGGPYEQYF.

This clone came up a few times. The chain couples TRBV27 to TRBJ2-1; 8 bases align to TRBD1. The ends lost 5 bases at V and 5 bases at J; junction bases unmatched: 17. The CDR3 is made up of 18 amino acids. Germline-derived CDR1 and CDR2 are MNHEY and SMNVEV (reference sequence). CDR3 in amino acids: CASSQVGQGPFLHNEQFF. The CDR3 DNA sequence: TGTGCCAGCAGTCAAGTCGGACAGGGCCCTTTTCTCCACAATGAGCAGTTCTTC.

The gene calls are TRBV11-2 and TRBJ2-5, with 11 bases identical to TRBD2. The ends lost 5 bases at V and 7 bases at J; junction bases unmatched: 12. Germline assignment: CDR1 SGHAT and CDR2 FQNNGV. The CDR3 loop spans 16 amino acids. CDR3 in amino acids: CASSPTMGLAASTQYF. The CDR3 coding sequence is TGTGCCAGCAGCCCAACCATGGGACTAGCGGCCTCGACCCAGTACTTC.

The chain couples TRBV6-4 to TRBJ2-2; D unclear. Trimming cost V 5 bases and J 10 bases, with 14 bases left between them. Germline-derived CDR1 and CDR2 are MRHNA and SNTAGT. CDR3 size: 13 residues. CDR3 sequence: CASSPEPREELFF. In nucleotides, the CDR3 is TGTGCCAGCAGTCCGGAGCCCCGTGAGGAGCTGTTTTTT.

Of note for this clone: Different DNA sequences within this sample yield the same CDR3. The chain carries TRBV5-1 and TRBJ1-2; D possibly corresponds to TRBD1 (6 bases). The CDR3 totals 14 residues. Looked up from germline, CDR1 is SGHRS and CDR2 is YFSETQ. Trimming took off 0 bases at V and 5 bases at J, with 11 bases between the two ends. The CDR3 protein is CASSLDRVGYGYTF. CDR3 coding DNA: TGCGCCAGCAGCTTGGACAGGGTAGGGTATGGCTACACCTTC.

The chain is built from TRBV25-1 and TRBJ2-3; 8 bases line up with TRBD1. The CDR3 runs 13 residues. The germline CDR1 and CDR2 sequences are MGHDK and SYGVNS. With 5 bases clipped from V and 11 bases from J, the junction kept 9 bases outside the gene matches. This CDR3 is CASSLRSGTGQYF. The CDR3, as DNA: TGTGCCAGCAGTTTGAGGTCCGGGACAGGGCAGTATTTT.

DNA of the CDR3: TGTGCCAGCAGTGTCACAGGGAGCGGGAGGGTCTACGAGCAGTACTTC. It specifies CASSVTGSGRVYEQYF. The chain carries TRBV6-1 and TRBJ2-5, with 10 bases matching TRBD2. The J call may be faulty, since TRBJ2-7 better matches the DNA end. Germline V CDR1 and CDR2: MNHNS, SASEGT. The CDR3 covers 16 residues.

The chain carries TRBV5-1 and TRBJ2-5, with a possible D match to TRBD1 (6 bases). V was pared by 4 bases and J by 5 bases, with 15 bases between. The CDR3 length is 14 residues. Germline V CDR1 and CDR2: SGHRS, YFSETQ. The CDR3 protein is CASSHTGFQETQYF. The DNA for the CDR3 is TGCGCCAGCAGCCATACAGGGTTCCAGGAGACCCAGTACTTC.

This chain links TRBV6-1 with TRBJ2-5; D may be TRBD2 (6 bases). V lost 2 bases to trimming and J lost 6 bases, with 10 bases between them. CDR3 length: 13 residues. Germline assignment: CDR1 MNHNS and CDR2 SASEGT. CDR3 amino acids: CASSESGGKTQYF. The CDR3 bases are TGTGCCAGCAGTGAATCAGGAGGGAAGACCCAGTACTTC.